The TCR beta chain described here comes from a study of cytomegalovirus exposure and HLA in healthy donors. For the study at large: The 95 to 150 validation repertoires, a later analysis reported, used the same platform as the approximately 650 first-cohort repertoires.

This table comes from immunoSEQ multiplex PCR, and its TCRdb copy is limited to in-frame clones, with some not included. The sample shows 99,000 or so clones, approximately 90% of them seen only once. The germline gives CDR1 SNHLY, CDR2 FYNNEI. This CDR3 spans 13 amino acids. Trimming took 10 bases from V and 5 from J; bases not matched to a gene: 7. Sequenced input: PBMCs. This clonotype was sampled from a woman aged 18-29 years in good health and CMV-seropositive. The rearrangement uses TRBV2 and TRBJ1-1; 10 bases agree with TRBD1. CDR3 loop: CATLGQGHTEAFF. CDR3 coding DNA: TGTGCCACCTTGGGACAGGGGCATACTGAAGCTTTCTTT.